In this sample, the clone carrying this T cell receptor (beta chain) turned up once. This specimen belongs to a study of blood T cell repertoires in COVID-19. Turning to the study itself: Sites across the United States, Italy and Spain contributed samples from acute and convalescent COVID-19. The analysed material was cDNA or gDNA that came from T cells, B-cell-depleted T cells, or PBMCs.

In the source study's methods: Estimated nucleated cell counts came from reference gene primer amplification. Using immunoSEQ multiplex PCR, the repertoire was profiled, and TCRdb retains in-frame clones only, with some absent. The V and J calls and the clone size are those of that table, but D and trimming were determined from the DNA. The data hold about 140,000 clones, with roughly 85% observed a single time. Sequencing was performed on peripheral blood. The receptor's source is a man in his sixties with acute or convalescent COVID-19.

The DNA of the CDR3 is TGTGCCAGCAGCGTAGCAGACTACACTGAAGCTTTCTTT. Translation gives CASSVADYTEAFF. This chain uses TRBV9 with TRBJ1-1; D remains ambiguous. Trimming took 0 bases from V and 3 from J, leaving 6 bases between them. CDR3 length: 13 amino acids. From germline, CDR1 is SGDLS and CDR2 YYNGEE.